A selection of T cell receptor beta chains follows, all from one sample in a study of Graves' ophthalmopathy and Graves' hyperthyroidism. TCRdb fed the multiplex PCR reads into MiXCR, producing one record per CDR3 protein. In the table there are around 1,000,000 distinct CDR3 sequences, less than 45% of which are singletons. Specimen: peripheral blood or thyroid tissue (not recorded which). The receptors shown here come from an adult man with Graves' hyperthyroidism. Both conserved end residues are part of each CDR3. Size is stated for part of the rows, as once, few or many counts, or as a class when the clone is expanded.

abundance	v_gene	CDR3aa
NA	TRBV7-8	CASRSGTGGVRGGYTF
NA	TRBV12-3/TRBV12-4	CASSFRRGHYEQYF
NA	TRBV29-1	CSVGGTWDHEQYF
NA	TRBV10-3	CAIKTGGANTGELFF
NA	TRBV6-2/TRBV6-3	CASSRWDRTSSGANVLTF
few	TRBV4-2	CASSQTGGTGELFF
few	TRBV7-9	CASSLRQGDSYEQYF
many	TRBV10-1	CASSRQYTGELFF
many	TRBV7-9	CASSLRQGLVAGNTIYF
NA	TRBV9	CASSVFGGGKETQYF
many	TRBV6-6	CASSPLRTGMNTEAFF
few	TRBV15	CATERDRGNSPLHF
many	TRBV20-1	CSALDRVTNTEAFF
many	TRBV7-9	CASSLPLADKETQYF
NA	TRBV10-2	CASSEPLPREQYF
many	TRBV12-3/TRBV12-4	CASSAFLAPPGNEQYF
many	TRBV7-6	CASSLASGSRNTGELFF
once	TRBV28	CASSQRPRGNTIYF
many	TRBV4-3	CASSQEFGKPQHF
NA	TRBV7-2	CASSLSWNGETQYF
many	TRBV29-1	CSVDRAGSHEQYF
few	TRBV7-8	CASSLVGQTGNTIYF
few	TRBV6-5	CASSYSAFSYEQYF
NA	TRBV11-2	CAGWGSGSGSSEQYF
NA	TRBV7-2	CASSFSQGTYEQYGYTF
NA	TRBV7-9	CASSPARTSGRDTQYF
NA	TRBV19	CASSIILNTEAFF
many	TRBV20-1	CSARARTGELFF
NA	TRBV28	CASSGWGETQYF
NA	TRBV10-3	CAISHSGGEKLFF
NA	TRBV20-1	CSAREGQTEAFF
many	TRBV25-1	CASSEYYGYEQYF
few	TRBV12-3/TRBV12-4	CASTTAGLEQYF
many	TRBV25-1	CASSADKAYEQYF
many	TRBV6-6	CASSARPGSGANVLTF
NA	TRBV29-1	CSASTRSSYNSPLHF
NA	TRBV4-1	CASSRVYAQGLRNTEAFF
NA	TRBV5-1	CANTLLDRANVLTF
NA	TRBV6-5	CASSRRRGSGANVLTF
NA	TRBV10-3	CAISEYGTSGSSAEQYF
many	TRBV15	CATSRDRFGELFF
once	TRBV7-2	CASSLLAGLAGSYEQYF
many	TRBV12-3/TRBV12-4	CASSYGTSGKETQYF
many	TRBV7-9	CASLGGTGELFF
many	TRBV7-2	CASSLARDLTLSSYEQYF
NA	TRBV29-1	CSVLRQAQETQHF
many	TRBV7-2	CASSSPNTRETQYF
once	TRBV7-6	CASSLEGELRAYGYTF
many	TRBV7-2	CASSLERGALYEQYF
few	TRBV7-2	CASSLQTGAVYEQYF
NA	TRBV7-8	CASIEGDRGPYEQYF
many	TRBV6-5	CASSYRVPETQYF
many	TRBV7-9	CASSPGTPVLGYTF